This record looks at one T cell receptor (beta chain) sequence and its context. Its antigen is unknown. This specimen comes from a study of T cell clonotyping in hematopoietic cell transplantation. The wider study: Recipients' pretransplant samples followed cytoreduction.

Here immunoSEQ multiplex PCR was the method, and the copy in TCRdb shows in-frame clones only, minus some. This sample has approximately 26,000 clones, with about 92% found just once. V gave up 3 bases and J gave up 6 bases, with 14 bases separating them. The CDR3 loop spans 14 amino acids. From germline, CDR1 is LNHDA and CDR2 SQIVND (reference sequence). Study results and caveats: Recipient TCR diversity dropped after transplant; expanded clonotypes rose from day 30 to 180. Few recipient clonotypes overlapped donors; over 95% were de novo at given depth. No sorting was done, leaving CD4 and CD8 contributions mixed.

Time point denoted: recipient sample about 28 days before transplant, after cytoreduction. V is TRBV19 and J is TRBJ2-5; D not certain. The TCR originated in a man over 45 with acute myeloid leukemia. Some clones in this sample may be carry-over from other donors' samples. The source was peripheral blood mononuclear cells, collected before stem cell transplant. CDR3 amino acids: CASSMELSFKTQYF. In DNA form, the CDR3 reads TGTGCCAGTAGTATGGAACTATCCTTTAAGACCCAGTACTTC.